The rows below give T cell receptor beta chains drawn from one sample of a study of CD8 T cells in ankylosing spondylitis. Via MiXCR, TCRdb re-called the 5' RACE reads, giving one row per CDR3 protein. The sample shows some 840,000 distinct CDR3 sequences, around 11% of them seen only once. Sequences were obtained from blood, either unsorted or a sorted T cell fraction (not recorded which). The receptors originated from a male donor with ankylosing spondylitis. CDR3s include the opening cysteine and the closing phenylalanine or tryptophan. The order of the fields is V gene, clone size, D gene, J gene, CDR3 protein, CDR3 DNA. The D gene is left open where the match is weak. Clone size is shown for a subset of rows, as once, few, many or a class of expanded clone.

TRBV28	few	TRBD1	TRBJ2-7	CASSHRGSPYEQYF	TGTGCCAGCAGTCACAGGGGATCCCCCTACGAGCAGTACTTC
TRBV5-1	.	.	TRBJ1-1	CASSLAPPNTEAFF	TGCGCCAGCAGCTTGGCCCCTCCGAACACTGAAGCTTTCTTT
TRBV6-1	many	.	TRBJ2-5	CASSQDYQETQYF	TGTGCCAGCAGCCAGGACTACCAAGAGACCCAGTACTTC
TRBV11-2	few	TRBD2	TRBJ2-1	CASSLTSGGPGDYNEQFF	TGTGCCAGCAGCTTAACTAGCGGGGGACCGGGGGACTACAATGAGCAGTTCTTC
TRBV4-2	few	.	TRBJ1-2	CASSQVLRGFSGYGYTF	TGTGCCAGCAGCCAAGTATTAAGGGGTTTCTCCGGTTATGGCTACACCTTC
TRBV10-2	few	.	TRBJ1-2	CASSTGLPARGYTF	TGCGCCAGCAGCACGGGACTTCCTGCGAGGGGCTACACCTTC
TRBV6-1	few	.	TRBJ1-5	CASSAGIAHQPQHF	TGTGCCAGCAGCGCCGGGATAGCGCATCAGCCCCAGCATTTT
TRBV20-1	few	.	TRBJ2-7	CSARISGPSSYEQYF	TGCAGTGCTAGGATATCGGGGCCAAGCTCCTACGAGCAGTACTTC
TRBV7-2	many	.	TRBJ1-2	CASSFTGSGYTF	TGTGCCAGCAGCTTTACAGGTAGCGGCTACACCTTC
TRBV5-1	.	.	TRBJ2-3	CASSLLQSGDTQYF	TGCGCCAGCAGCTTGTTGCAGTCCGGGGATACGCAGTATTTT
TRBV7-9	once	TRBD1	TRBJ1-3	CASSPDRGQKF	TGTGCCAGCAGCCCGGACAGGGGACAGAAATTT
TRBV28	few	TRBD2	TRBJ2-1	CASSFLFGRTSSEHEQFF	TGTGCCAGCAGTTTTCTCTTTGGGAGGACTAGCTCCGAGCATGAGCAGTTCTTC
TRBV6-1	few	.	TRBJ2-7	CASTRHGAPYEQYF	TGTGCCAGCACCCGGCACGGAGCCCCCTACGAGCAGTACTTC
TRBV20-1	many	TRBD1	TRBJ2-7	CSAGQGVNEQYF	TGCAGTGCGGGACAGGGGGTCAACGAGCAGTACTTC
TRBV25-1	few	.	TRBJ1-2	CASSEPGNLYGYTF	TGTGCCAGCAGTGAGCCAGGGAACCTCTATGGCTACACCTTC